This T cell receptor beta chain is from a study of T-cell memory formation after mild COVID-19. Overall study: For the most part, TCR clusters were specific to one donor. Study-wide findings and caveats: Clones shrinking from day 15 to 85 showed even CD4/CD8 mixes; later expanders tilted CD4+. In second-wave clones peaking day 37, SARS-CoV-2 specificity remained unconfirmed.

From 5'RACE with constant-segment primers came TCR alpha and TCR beta cDNA libraries that carried sample barcodes and UMIs. One entry per CDR3 protein results from TCRdb running MiXCR on the 5' RACE reads. Found here are about 160,000 distinct CDR3 sequences, roughly a third of them singletons; the top ten hold 12%. This CDR3 region has 15 residues. The germline gives CDR1 MRHNA, CDR2 SNTAGT. The V gene lost 3 bases and the J gene lost 8 bases, with 17 bases spanning the gap. A word on this clonotype: Its target is not known.

This rearrangement joins TRBV6-4 to TRBJ2-1, with D perhaps matching TRBD1 (5 bases). The TCR was taken from an adult woman who had mild COVID-19 (a few samples of this study predate the infection). Cell type and time point are not known. Sequenced input: PBMCs or a T cell subset sorted from them (not recorded which). CDR3 nucleotide sequence: TGTGCCAGCAGTGAATCGGACATTCCCTCTGATGAGCAGTTCTTC. This sequence encodes CASSESDIPSDEQFF.